A selection of T cell receptor beta chains follows, all from one sample in a study of neurological immune-mediated disorders. Via MiXCR, TCRdb re-called the 5' RACE reads, giving one row per CDR3 protein. The profile shows about 38,000 distinct CDR3 sequences, roughly 10% of them singletons. The sequenced material came from CD4+ T cells from blood. All receptors derive from a woman aged 30 to 39 with HTLV-1-associated myelopathy (HAM/TSP). CDR3s include the opening cysteine and the closing phenylalanine or tryptophan. The D gene is left open where the match is weak. Clone size is given for some rows only: seen once, a few or many times, or a class if the clone is expanded.

>TRBJ1-2|TRBD1|TRBV6-5|many
TGTGCCAGCAGTTACGGTCGAGGGGACAGGGGAAGAAATAACTATGGCTACACCTTC
CASSYGRGDRGRNNYGYTF
>TRBJ2-2|.|TRBV7-6|many
TGTGCCAGCAGCTTAGTCGCTCCCGGGGAGCTGTTTTTT
CASSLVAPGELFF
>TRBJ2-5|.|TRBV27|many
TGTGCCAGCGCATCCCAGAGCCGAGAGACCCAGTACTTC
CASASQSRETQYF
>TRBJ1-5|TRBD1|TRBV6-6|medium-sized
TGTGCCAGCAGCAAGACACAGGGGGCGGGAAATCAGCCCCAGCATTTT
CASSKTQGAGNQPQHF
>TRBJ1-6|TRBD1|TRBV7-2|many
TGTGCCAGCAGATGGGGCAGGGGGCAAAATAATTCACCCCTCCACTTT
CASRWGRGQNNSPLHF
>TRBJ2-7|TRBD1|TRBV6-5|many
TGTGCCAGCAGTTACACCGGCAGGGGGTTCTACGAGCAGTACTTC
CASSYTGRGFYEQYF
>TRBJ2-1|.|TRBV20-1|many
TGCAGTGCTAGAGATCCGGTTTACAATGAGCAGTTCTTC
CSARDPVYNEQFF
>TRBJ1-4|TRBD1|TRBV11-3|few
TGTGCCAGCAGCTCCTGGACAGGTGGGGAAAAACTGTTTTTT
CASSSWTGGEKLFF
>TRBJ2-7|TRBD1|TRBV5-6|many
TGTGCCAGCAGCCCGGGACAGAACTACGAGCAGTACTTC
CASSPGQNYEQYF
>TRBJ2-1|TRBD1|TRBV15|many
TGTGCCACCAGCAGAGATCTCACGACAGGGTTTTCCTACAATGAGCAGTTCTTC
CATSRDLTTGFSYNEQFF
>TRBJ2-7|.|TRBV5-5|.
TGTACCAGCAGCTCTCGGGGAGCTCGAGCCTACGAGCAGTACTTC
CTSSSRGARAYEQYF
>TRBJ1-6|.|TRBV11-3|many
TGTGCCAGCAGCCCCGGGCAGGGTTCGACCCTTGGTTCACCCCTCCACTTT
CASSPGQGSTLGSPLHF
>TRBJ1-2|TRBD1|TRBV10-3|many
TGTGCCATCAGTGGGACAGGGGGCCAAAGCCCTAACTATGGCTACACCTTC
CAISGTGGQSPNYGYTF
>TRBJ1-1|.|TRBV5-1|many
TGCGCCAGCAGCCCGACGGACAGGAACACTGAAGCTTTCTTT
CASSPTDRNTEAFF
>TRBJ2-7|.|TRBV5-1|many
TGCGCCAGCAGGGGAAGCTCCTACGAGCAGTACTTC
CASRGSSYEQYF
>TRBJ1-1|.|TRBV7-3|many
TGTGCCAGCAGCCATGTCGGGGGCACTGAAGCTTTCTTT
CASSHVGGTEAFF
>TRBJ1-3|.|TRBV7-2|many
TGTGCCAGCAGCTTAGCGTGGGCAGAAACTGGAAACACCATATATTTT
CASSLAWAETGNTIYF
>TRBJ2-1|.|TRBV14|.
TGTGCCAGCAGCTTGGGAACAGGGATGCGGAATGAGCAGTTCTTC
CASSLGTGMRNEQFF
>TRBJ2-3|.|TRBV2|many
TGTGCCAGCAGCCGTCTTAGCACAGATACGCAGTATTTT
CASSRLSTDTQYF
>TRBJ2-7|TRBD1|TRBV20-1|once
TGCAGTGCTAACGCTGACAGGGGATTCTACGAGCAGTACTTC
CSANADRGFYEQYF
>TRBJ1-1|.|TRBV20-1|many
TGCAGTGCGAGAATGGGGGGACAGAACACTGAAGCTTTCTTT
CSARMGGQNTEAFF
>TRBJ1-1|.|TRBV18|many
TGTGCCAGCTCACCATCGGACACCCGTGAAGCTTTCTTT
CASSPSDTREAFF
>TRBJ2-4|.|TRBV20-1|many
TGCAGTGCTACCAGGGTTGGAAACATTCAGTACTTC
CSATRVGNIQYF
>TRBJ1-5|.|TRBV10-3|many
TGTGCCATCAGTGAGCGACTCCAGGGCCAGCCCCAGCATTTT
CAISERLQGQPQHF
>TRBJ2-3|TRBD2|TRBV6-1|many
TGTGCCAGCATCCTAGCGGGGCCCACAGATACGCAGTATTTT
CASILAGPTDTQYF
>TRBJ2-2|.|TRBV12-3/TRBV12-4|many
TGTGCCACCAACCTCGAGGGGAACACCGGGGAGCTGTTTTTT
CATNLEGNTGELFF
>TRBJ2-1|TRBD2|TRBV11-2|many
TGTGCCAGCAAGCTAGCGGGGGGTAATGAGCAGTTCTTC
CASKLAGGNEQFF
>TRBJ2-7|.|TRBV5-1|many
TGCGCCAGCAGCCCTCGGGAAGGGTCGGGGGTCTACGAGCAGTACTTC
CASSPREGSGVYEQYF
>TRBJ1-1|TRBD1|TRBV7-8|many
TGTGCCAGCAGCGGTCGACAGGGTAGAATGGTGTTCACTGAAGCTTTCTTT
CASSGRQGRMVFTEAFF
>TRBJ2-2|.|TRBV6-5|many
TGTGCCAGCAGTTACTCCAGGACTCTGAACACCGGGGAGCTGTTTTTT
CASSYSRTLNTGELFF
>TRBJ2-3|TRBD1|TRBV5-1|many
TGCGCCAGCAGCAGGACAGGGTCAGATACGCAGTATTTT
CASSRTGSDTQYF